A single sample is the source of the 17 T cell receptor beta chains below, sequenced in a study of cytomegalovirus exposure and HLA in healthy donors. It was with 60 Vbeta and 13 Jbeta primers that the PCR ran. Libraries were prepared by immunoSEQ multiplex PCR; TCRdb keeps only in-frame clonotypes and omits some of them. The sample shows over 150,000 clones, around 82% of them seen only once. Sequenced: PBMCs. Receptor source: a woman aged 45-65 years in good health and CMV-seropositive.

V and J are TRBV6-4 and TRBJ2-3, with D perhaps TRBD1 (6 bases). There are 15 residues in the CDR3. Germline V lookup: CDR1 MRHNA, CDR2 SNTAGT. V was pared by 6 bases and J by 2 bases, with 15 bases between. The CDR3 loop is CASSPGAGDTDTQYF. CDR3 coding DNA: TGTGCCAGCAGCCCCGGGGCAGGGGACACAGATACGCAGTATTTT.

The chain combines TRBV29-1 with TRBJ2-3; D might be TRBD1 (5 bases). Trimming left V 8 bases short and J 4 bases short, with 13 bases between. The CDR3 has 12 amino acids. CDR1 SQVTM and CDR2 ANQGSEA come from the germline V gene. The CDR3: CSSEGVADTQYF. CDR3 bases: TGCAGCTCGGAAGGGGTTGCAGATACGCAGTATTTT.

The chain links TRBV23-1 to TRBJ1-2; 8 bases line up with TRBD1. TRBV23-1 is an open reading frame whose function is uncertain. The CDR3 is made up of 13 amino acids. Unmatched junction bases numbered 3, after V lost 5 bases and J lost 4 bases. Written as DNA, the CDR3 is TGCGCCAGCAGTAGGGACAGGCCCTATGGCTACACCTTC. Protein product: CASSRDRPYGYTF.

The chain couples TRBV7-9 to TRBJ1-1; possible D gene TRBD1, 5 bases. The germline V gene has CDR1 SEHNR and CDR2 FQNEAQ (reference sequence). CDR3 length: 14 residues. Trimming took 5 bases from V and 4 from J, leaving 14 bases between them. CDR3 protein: CASSRAGVATEAFF. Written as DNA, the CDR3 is TGTGCCAGCAGCCGCGCGGGGGTTGCCACTGAAGCTTTCTTT.

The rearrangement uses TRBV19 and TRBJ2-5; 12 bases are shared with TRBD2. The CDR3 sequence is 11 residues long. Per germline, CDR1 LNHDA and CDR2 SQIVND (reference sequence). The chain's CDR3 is CATSGRETQYF. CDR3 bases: TGTGCGACTAGCGGGAGAGAGACCCAGTACTTC.

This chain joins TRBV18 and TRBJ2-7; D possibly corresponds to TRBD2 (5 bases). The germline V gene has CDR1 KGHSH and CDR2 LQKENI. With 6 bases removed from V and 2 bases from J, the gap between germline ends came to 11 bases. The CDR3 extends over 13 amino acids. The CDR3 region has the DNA TGTGCCAGCTCCCGGGGTAGGACCTACGAGCAGTACTTC. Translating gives CASSRGRTYEQYF.

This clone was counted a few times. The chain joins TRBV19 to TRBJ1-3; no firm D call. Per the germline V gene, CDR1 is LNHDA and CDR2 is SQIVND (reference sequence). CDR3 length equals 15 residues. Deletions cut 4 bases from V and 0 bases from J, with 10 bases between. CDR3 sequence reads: CASSSVRISGNTIYF. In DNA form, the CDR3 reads TGTGCCAGTAGTAGCGTGAGAATCTCTGGAAACACCATATATTTT.

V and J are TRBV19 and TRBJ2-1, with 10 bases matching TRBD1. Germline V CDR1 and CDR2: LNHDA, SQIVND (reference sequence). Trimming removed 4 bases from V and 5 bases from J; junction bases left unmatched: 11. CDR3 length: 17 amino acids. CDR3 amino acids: CASSSWSGTGVDNEQFF. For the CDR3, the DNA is TGTGCCAGTAGTAGCTGGAGCGGGACAGGGGTTGACAATGAGCAGTTCTTC.

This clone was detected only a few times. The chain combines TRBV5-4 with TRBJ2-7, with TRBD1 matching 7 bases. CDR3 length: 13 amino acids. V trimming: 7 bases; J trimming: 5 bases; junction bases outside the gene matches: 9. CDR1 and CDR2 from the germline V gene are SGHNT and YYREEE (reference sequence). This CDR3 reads CASEYRGSNEQYF. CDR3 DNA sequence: TGTGCCAGCGAATACAGGGGATCCAACGAGCAGTACTTC.

The CDR3 region has the DNA TGTGCCAGCAGTGAATCCCGGACAGGTAGACGGTCCTACAATGAGCAGTTCTTC. Translating it yields CASSESRTGRRSYNEQFF. J is TRBJ2-1 and V is TRBV25-1, with 7 bases identical to TRBD1. Germline V gene data show CDR1 as MGHDK and CDR2 as SYGVNS. The CDR3 loop spans 18 amino acids. V was pared by 1 base and J by 1 base, with 10 bases of the junction left unmatched.

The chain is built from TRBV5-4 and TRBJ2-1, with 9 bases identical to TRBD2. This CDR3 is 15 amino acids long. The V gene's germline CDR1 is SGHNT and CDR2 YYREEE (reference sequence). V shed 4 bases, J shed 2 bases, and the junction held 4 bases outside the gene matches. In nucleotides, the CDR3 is TGTGCCAGCAGCGTGCTAGCGGGGACCTACAATGAGCAGTTCTTC. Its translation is CASSVLAGTYNEQFF. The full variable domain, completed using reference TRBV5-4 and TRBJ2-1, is ETGVTQSPTHLIKTRGQQVTLRCSSQSGHNTVSWYQQALGQGPQFIFQYYREEENGRGNFPPRFSGLQFPNYSSELNVNALELDDSALYLCASSVLAGTYNEQFFGPGTRLTVL.

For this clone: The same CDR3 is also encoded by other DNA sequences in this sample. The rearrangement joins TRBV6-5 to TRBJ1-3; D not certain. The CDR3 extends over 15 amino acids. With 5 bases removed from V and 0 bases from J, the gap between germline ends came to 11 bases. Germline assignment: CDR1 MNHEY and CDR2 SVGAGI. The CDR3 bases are TGTGCCAGCAGTATAGTGTTTTCCTCTGGAAACACCATATATTTT. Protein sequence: CASSIVFSSGNTIYF.

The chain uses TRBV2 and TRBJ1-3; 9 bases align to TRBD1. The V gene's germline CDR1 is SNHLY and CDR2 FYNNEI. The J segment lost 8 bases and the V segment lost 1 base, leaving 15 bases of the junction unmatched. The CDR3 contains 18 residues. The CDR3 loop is CASSEGPPGQGIIYTIYF. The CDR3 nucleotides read TGTGCCAGCAGTGAAGGTCCCCCGGGACAGGGAATAATATACACCATATATTTT.

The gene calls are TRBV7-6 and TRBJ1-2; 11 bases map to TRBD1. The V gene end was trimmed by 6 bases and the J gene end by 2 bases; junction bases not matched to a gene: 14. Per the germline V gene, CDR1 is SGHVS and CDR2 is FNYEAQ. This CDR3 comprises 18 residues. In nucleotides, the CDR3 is TGTGCCAGCAGTTTCGCCGGGACAGGGGGTAGTCTCAACTATGGCTACACCTTC. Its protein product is CASSFAGTGGSLNYGYTF. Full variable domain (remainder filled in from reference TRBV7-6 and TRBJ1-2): GAGVSQSPRYKVTKRGQDVALRCDPISGHVSLYWYRQALGQGPEFLTYFNYEAQQDKSGLPNDRFSAERPEGSISTLTIQRTEQRDSAMYRCASSFAGTGGSLNYGYTFGSGTRLTVV.

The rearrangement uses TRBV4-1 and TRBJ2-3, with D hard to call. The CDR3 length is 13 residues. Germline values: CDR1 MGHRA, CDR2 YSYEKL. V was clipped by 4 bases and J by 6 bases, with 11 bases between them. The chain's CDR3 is CASSLLDWDTQYF. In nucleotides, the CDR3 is TGCGCCAGCAGCCTGCTAGACTGGGATACGCAGTATTTT.

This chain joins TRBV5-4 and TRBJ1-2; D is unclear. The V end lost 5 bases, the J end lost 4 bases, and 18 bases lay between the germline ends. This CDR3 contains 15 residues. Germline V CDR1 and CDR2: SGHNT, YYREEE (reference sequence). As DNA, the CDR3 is TGTGCCAGCAGTTACGGGGAGGGTGAGGGCTATGGCTACACCTTC. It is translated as CASSYGEGEGYGYTF. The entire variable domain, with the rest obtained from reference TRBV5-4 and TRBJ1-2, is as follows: ETGVTQSPTHLIKTRGQQVTLRCSSQSGHNTVSWYQQALGQGPQFIFQYYREEENGRGNFPPRFSGLQFPNYSSELNVNALELDDSALYLCASSYGEGEGYGYTFGSGTRLTVV.

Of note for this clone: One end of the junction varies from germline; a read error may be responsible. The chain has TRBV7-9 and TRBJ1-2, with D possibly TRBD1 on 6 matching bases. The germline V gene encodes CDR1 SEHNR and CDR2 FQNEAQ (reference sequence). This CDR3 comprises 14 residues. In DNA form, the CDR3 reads TGTTCCAGCAGCTTAGAGGGGGGGCCGTTTGGCTACACCTTC. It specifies CSSSLEGGPFGYTF.